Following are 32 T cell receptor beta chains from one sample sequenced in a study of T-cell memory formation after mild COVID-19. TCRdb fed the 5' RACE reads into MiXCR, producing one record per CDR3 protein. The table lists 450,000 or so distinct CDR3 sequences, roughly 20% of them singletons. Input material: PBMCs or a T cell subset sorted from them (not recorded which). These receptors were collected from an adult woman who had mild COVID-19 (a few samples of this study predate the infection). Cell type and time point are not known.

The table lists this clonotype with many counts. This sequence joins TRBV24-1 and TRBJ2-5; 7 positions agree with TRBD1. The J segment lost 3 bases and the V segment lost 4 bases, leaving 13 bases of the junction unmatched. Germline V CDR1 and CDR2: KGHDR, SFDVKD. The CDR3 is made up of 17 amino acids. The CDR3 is CATSDRGPGQWEETQYF. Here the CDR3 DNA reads TGTGCCACCAGTGACCGTGGACCGGGACAGTGGGAAGAGACCCAGTACTTC.

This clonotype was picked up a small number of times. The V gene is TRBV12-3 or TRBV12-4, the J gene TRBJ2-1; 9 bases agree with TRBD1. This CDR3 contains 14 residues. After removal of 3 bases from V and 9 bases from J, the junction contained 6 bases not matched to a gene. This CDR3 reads CASSFGGDRVEQFF. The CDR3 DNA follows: TGTGCCAGCAGTTTTGGTGGGGACAGGGTTGAGCAGTTCTTC.

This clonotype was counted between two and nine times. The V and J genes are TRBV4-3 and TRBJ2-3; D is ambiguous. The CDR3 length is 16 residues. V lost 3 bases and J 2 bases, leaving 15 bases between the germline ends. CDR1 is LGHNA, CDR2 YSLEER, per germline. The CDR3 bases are TGCGCCAGCAGCCATAGCAGGAAGGCGCTCACAGATACGCAGTATTTT. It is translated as CASSHSRKALTDTQYF.

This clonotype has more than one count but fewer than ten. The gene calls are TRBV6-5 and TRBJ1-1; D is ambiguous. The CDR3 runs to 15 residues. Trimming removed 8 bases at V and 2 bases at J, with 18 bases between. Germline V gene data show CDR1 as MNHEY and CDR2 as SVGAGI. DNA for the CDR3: TGTGCCAGCCGAAGTCCGGGTAATCCAAACACTGAAGCTTTCTTT. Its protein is CASRSPGNPNTEAFF.

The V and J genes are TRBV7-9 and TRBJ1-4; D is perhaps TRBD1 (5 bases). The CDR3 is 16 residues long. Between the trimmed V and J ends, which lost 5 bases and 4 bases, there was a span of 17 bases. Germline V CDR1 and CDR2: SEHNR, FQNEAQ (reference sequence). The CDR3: CASSTGRGVGNEKLFF. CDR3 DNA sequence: TGTGCCAGCAGCACCGGAAGGGGCGTCGGTAATGAAAAACTGTTTTTT.

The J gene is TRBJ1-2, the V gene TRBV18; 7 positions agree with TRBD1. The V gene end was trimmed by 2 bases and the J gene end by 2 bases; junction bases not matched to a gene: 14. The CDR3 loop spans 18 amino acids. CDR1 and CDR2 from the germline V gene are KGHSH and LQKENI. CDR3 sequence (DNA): TGTGCCAGCTCACCAGTGACAGGGAAAGTGGGTGCCAACTATGGCTACACCTTC. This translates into CASSPVTGKVGANYGYTF.

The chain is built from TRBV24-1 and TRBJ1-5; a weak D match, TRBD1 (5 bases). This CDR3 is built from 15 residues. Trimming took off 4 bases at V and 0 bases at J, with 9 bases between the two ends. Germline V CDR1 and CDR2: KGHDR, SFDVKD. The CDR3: CATSEGRYSNQPQHF. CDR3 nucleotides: TGTGCCACCAGTGAGGGGCGATATAGCAATCAGCCCCAGCATTTT.

The CDR3 bases are TGTGCCAGCAGTTACTATTCATCCCCAACCACTGAAGCTTTCTTT. This translates into CASSYYSSPTTEAFF. The chain joins TRBV6-5 to TRBJ1-1; no clear D. Trimming removed 1 base at V and 4 bases at J, with 13 bases between. Germline values: CDR1 MNHEY, CDR2 SVGAGI. This CDR3 comprises 15 residues.

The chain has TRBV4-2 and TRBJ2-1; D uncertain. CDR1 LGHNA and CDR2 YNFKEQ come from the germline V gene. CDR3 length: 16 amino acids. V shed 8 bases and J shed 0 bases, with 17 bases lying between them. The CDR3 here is CASRWAEGSSYNEQFF. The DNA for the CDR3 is TGTGCCAGCCGCTGGGCGGAAGGAAGCTCCTACAATGAGCAGTTCTTC.

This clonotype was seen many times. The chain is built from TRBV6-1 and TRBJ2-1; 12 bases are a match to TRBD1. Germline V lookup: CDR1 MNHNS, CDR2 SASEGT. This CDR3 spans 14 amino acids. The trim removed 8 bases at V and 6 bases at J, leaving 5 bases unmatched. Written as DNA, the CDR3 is TGTGCCAGCTGCCGGGACAGGGGGCGCAATGAGCAGTTCTTC. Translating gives CASCRDRGRNEQFF.

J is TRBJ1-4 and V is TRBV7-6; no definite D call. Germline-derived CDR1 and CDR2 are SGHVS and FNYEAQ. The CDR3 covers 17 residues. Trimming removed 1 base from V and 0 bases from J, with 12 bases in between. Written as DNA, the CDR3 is TGTGCCAGCAGCTTAGGTGCCAGAGGATCAACTAATGAAAAACTGTTTTTT. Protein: CASSLGARGSTNEKLFF.

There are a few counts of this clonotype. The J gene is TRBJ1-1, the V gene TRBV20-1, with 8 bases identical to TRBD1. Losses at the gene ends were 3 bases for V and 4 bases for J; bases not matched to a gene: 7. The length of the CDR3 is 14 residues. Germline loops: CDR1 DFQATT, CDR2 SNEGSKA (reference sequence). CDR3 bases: TGCAGTGCTAGCGGGGGTACAGGGGGCACTGAAGCTTTCTTT. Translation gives CSASGGTGGTEAFF.

The CDR3 spells CSARDQPDEQFF. The CDR3 DNA is TGCAGTGCTAGGGACCAGCCGGATGAGCAGTTCTTC. The rearrangement joins TRBV20-1 to TRBJ2-1; D remains ambiguous. V was clipped by 3 bases and J by 8 bases, with 11 bases between them. The CDR3 runs to 12 residues. Per the germline V gene, CDR1 is DFQATT and CDR2 is SNEGSKA (reference sequence).

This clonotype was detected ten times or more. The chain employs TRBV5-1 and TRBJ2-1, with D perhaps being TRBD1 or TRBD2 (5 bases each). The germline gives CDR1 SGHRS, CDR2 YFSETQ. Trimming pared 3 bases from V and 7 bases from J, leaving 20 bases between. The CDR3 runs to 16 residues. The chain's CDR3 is CASSSDTWQGPNEQFF. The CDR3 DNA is TGCGCCAGCAGCTCAGATACATGGCAGGGACCGAATGAGCAGTTCTTC.

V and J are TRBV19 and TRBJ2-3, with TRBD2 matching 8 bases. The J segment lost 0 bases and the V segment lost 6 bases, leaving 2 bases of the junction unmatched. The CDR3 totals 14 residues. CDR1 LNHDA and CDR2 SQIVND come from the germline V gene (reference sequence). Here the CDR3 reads CASSGGASTDTQYF. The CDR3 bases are TGTGCCAGTAGCGGGGGGGCAAGCACAGATACGCAGTATTTT.

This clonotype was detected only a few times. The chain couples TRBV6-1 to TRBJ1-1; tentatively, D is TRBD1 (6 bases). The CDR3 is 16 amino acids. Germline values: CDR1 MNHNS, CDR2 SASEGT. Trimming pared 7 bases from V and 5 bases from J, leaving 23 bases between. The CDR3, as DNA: TGTGCCAGCATGAGTGGCAGTGTGGGGGCGTGGACTGAAGCTTTCTTT. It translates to CASMSGSVGAWTEAFF.

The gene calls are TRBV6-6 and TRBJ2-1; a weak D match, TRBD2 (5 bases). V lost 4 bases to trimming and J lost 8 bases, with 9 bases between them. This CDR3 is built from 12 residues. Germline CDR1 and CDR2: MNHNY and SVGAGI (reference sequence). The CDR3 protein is CASSSAGHEQFF. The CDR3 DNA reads TGTGCCAGCAGTTCGGCGGGTCATGAGCAGTTCTTC.

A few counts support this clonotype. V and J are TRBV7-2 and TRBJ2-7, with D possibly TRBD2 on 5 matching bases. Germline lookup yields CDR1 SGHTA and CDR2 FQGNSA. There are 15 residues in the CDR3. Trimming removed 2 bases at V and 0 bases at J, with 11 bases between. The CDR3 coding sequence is TGTGCCAGCAGCTTATACATGGGGAGCTCCTACGAGCAGTACTTC. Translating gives CASSLYMGSSYEQYF.

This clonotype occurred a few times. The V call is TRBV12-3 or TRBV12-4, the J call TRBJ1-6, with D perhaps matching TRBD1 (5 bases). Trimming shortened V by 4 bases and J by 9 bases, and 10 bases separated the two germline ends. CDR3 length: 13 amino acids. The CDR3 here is CASSWQGGSPLHF. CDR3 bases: TGTGCCAGCAGTTGGCAGGGCGGTTCACCCCTCCACTTT.

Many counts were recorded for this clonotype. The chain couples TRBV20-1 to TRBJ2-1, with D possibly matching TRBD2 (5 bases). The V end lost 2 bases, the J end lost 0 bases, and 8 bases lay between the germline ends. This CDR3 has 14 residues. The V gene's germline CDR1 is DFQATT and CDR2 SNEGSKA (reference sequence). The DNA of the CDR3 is TGCAGTGCTAGAAGCGGTAGCTCCTACAATGAGCAGTTCTTC. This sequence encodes CSARSGSSYNEQFF.

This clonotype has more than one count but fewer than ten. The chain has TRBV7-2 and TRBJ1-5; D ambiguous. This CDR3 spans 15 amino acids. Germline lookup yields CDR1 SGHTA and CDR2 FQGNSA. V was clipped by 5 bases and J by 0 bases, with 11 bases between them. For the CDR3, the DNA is TGTGCCAGCAGCCCTACCTATGGTAGCAATCAGCCCCAGCATTTT. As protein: CASSPTYGSNQPQHF.

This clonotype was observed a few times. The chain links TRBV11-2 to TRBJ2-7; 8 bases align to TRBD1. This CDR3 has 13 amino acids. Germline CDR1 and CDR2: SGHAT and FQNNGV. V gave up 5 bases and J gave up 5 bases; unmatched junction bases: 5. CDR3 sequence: CASSLTGDHEQYF. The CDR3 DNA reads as TGTGCCAGCAGCCTGACAGGGGACCACGAGCAGTACTTC. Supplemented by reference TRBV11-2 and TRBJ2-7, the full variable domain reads EAGVAQSPRYKIIEKRQSVAFWCNPISGHATLYWYQQILGQGPKLLIQFQNNGVVDDSQLPKDRFSAERLKGVDSTLKIQPAKLEDSAVYLCASSLTGDHEQYFGPGTRLTVT.

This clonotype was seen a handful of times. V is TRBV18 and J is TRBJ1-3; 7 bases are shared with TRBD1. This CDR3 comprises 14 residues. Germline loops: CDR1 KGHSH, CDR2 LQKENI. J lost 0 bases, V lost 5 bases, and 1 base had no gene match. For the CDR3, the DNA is TGTGCCAGCTCAAGGGACAGCTCTGGAAACACCATATATTTT. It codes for CASSRDSSGNTIYF.

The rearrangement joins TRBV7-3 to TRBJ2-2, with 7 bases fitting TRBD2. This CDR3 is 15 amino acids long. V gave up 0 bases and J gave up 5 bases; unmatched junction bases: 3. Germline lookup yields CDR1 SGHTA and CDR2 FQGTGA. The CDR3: CASSLTRERTGELFF. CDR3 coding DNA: TGTGCCAGCAGCTTAACGCGGGAGAGAACCGGGGAGCTGTTTTTT.

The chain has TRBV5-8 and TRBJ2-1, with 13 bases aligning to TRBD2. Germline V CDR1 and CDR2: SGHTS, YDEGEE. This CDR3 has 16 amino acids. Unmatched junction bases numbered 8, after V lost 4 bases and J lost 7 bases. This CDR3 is CASSAGLAGAPNEQFF. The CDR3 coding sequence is TGTGCCAGCAGCGCCGGACTAGCGGGAGCCCCGAATGAGCAGTTCTTC. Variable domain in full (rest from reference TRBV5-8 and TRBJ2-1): EAGVTQSPTHLIKTRGQQATLRCSPISGHTSVYWYQQALGLGLQFLLWYDEGEERNRGNFPPRFSGRQFPNYSSELNVNALELEDSALYLCASSAGLAGAPNEQFFGPGTRLTVL.

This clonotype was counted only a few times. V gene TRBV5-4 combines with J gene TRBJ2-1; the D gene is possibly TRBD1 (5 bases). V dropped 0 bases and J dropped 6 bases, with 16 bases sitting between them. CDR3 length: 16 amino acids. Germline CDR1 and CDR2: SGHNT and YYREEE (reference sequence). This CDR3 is CASSLVVGQGRNEQFF. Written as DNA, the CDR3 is TGTGCCAGCAGCTTGGTAGTAGGGCAGGGTCGCAATGAGCAGTTCTTC.

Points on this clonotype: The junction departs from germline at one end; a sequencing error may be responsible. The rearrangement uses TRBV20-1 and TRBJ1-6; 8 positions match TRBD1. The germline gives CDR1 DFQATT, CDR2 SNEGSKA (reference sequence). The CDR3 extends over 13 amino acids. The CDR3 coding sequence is TGCAGCGCTAGTCAGGGGGCAGATTCACCCCTCCACTTT. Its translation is CSASQGADSPLHF.

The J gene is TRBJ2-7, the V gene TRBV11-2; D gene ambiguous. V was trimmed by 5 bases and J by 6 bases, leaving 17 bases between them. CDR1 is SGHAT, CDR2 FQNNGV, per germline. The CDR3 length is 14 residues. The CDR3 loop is CASSPRGTKPEQYF. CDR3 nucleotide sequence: TGTGCCAGCAGCCCCCGTGGCACCAAGCCCGAGCAGTACTTC.

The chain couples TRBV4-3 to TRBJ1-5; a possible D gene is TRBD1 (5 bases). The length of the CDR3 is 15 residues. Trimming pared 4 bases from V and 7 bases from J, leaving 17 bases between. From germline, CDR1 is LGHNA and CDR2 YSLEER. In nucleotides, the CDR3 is TGCGCCAGCAGCCCGGGACGGGGGGGAGGACAGCCCCAGCATTTT. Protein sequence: CASSPGRGGGQPQHF.

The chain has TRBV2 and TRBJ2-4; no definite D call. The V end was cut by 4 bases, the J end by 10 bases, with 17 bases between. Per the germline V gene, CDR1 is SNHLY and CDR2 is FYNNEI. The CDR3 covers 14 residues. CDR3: CASSVRVTNGIQYF. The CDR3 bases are TGTGCCAGCAGTGTAAGAGTGACAAACGGTATTCAGTACTTC.

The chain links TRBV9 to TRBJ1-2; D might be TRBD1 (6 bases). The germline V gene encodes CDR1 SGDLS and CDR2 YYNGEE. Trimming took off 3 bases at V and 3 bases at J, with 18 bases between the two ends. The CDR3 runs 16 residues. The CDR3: CASSDDPGVHDYGYTF. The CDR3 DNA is TGTGCCAGCAGCGACGATCCAGGGGTACATGACTATGGCTACACCTTC.

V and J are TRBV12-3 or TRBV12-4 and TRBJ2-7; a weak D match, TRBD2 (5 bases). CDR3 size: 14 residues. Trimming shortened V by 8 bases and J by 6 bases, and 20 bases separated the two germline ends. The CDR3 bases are TGTGCCAGCGGTTCCCTGACTGGACTGGGCGAGCAGTACTTC. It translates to CASGSLTGLGEQYF.